Below, one TCR beta chain is given with its context. The antigen is undetermined. This sample was included in a study of cytomegalovirus exposure and HLA in healthy donors. Study-wide results and limits: The majority of CMV-associated TCR beta chains were reported as apparently HLA-restricted in a later analysis. A later analysis reportedly identified an Asian-associated ancestry cluster as carrying fewer N-insertions than the roughly 670-donor mean. Roughly uniform depth of sequencing across donors was assumed in presence/absence analyses.

V was pared by 4 bases and J by 8 bases, with 4 bases of the junction left unmatched. This CDR3 contains 13 residues. Germline loops: CDR1 SGHTA, CDR2 FQGNSA. Primers: 60 Vbeta forward and 13 Jbeta reverse. Sequencing was performed with immunoSEQ multiplex PCR; in TCRdb, only in-frame clones are kept and a portion is missing. This sample has under 200,000 clones, with 80% to 90% found just once. Sample: PBMCs. The V call is TRBV7-2, the J call TRBJ1-1, with TRBD1 matching 10 bases. The source is a woman between 45 and 60 years old in good health and CMV-seronegative. The CDR3 loop is CASSSRDRGEAFF. CDR3 sequence (DNA): TGTGCCAGCAGCTCCCGGGACAGGGGAGAAGCTTTCTTT. Together with reference TRBV7-2 and TRBJ1-1, the CDR3 gives the full variable domain: GAGVSQSPSNKVTEKGKDVELRCDPISGHTALYWYRQSLGQGLEFLIYFQGNSAPDKSGLPSDRFSAERTGGSVSTLTIQRTQQEDSAVYLCASSSRDRGEAFFGQGTRLTVV.